This T cell receptor (beta chain) was sequenced for a study of OX40 agonist ivuxolimab in advanced cancers. Notes on the research overall: The costimulatory receptor OX40 (CD134) was targeted by ivuxolimab, a fully human IgG2 agonistic monoclonal antibody. Intravenous ivuxolimab was administered to patients every 2 weeks at six dose levels: 0.01, 0.1, 0.3, 1.5, 3 and 10 mg/kg. Of the roughly 51 dose-escalation patients, hepatocellular carcinoma was present in around 20, melanoma in around 15, renal cell carcinoma in 9 and head and neck cancer in 9. A male proportion of roughly 80% and a mean age of approximately 62 years, ranging from 23 to 79, were recorded for the dose-escalation cohort. Prior anti-PD-1, anti-PD-L1 or anti-CTLA-4 therapy was permitted, and approximately 39% of dose-escalation patients had received checkpoint inhibitors. Three dose-escalation patients achieved partial responses, one with hepatocellular carcinoma and two with cutaneous melanoma. Peripheral TCRbeta sequencing was intended to test whether TCR sequence diversity was altered and clonal T-cell expansion was caused by ivuxolimab. The paper covers the monotherapy dose-escalation part of the phase I ivuxolimab trial, which included N ≈ 50 patients.

Results the study describes overall, beyond this receptor: At doses of 0.1 to 3.0 mg/kg, clonal expansion of both CD4+ and CD8+ T cells in blood was seen between baseline and week 6. Low levels of normalized T-cell clonal expansion were also shown by some nonresponding patients. Which antigens the clonally expanded peripheral T cells were specific for was not determined. In partial responders in the 0.1-3.0 mg/kg groups, normalized peripheral clonal expansion was found to be among the lowest, especially among CD8+ T cells. On average, CD8+ T cells showed more expanded clones than CD4+ T cells after ivuxolimab.

V is cut back by 7 bases and J by 9 bases, with 9 bases in the junction unmatched. Sequences SGHTA (CDR1) and FQGNSA (CDR2) are obtained from the germline V gene. The CDR3, cysteine through phenylalanine, is 15 amino acids long. Only CDR3 DNA is held: 45 bases, read in frame from base 1. Details on this clone: Its antigen remains unidentified. Per-base quality was not reported, and no clone a single base away is much larger than it.

To sequence the TCRbeta CDR3 region, genomic DNA was isolated from the sorted cells. The immunoSEQ Assay was used for sequencing of TCRbeta CDR3 regions. TCRdb limited this immuneACCESS table to in-frame rearrangements with V and J called. A share of clones is missing; checked studies link under half to unresolved V genes, and the rest is unexplained. Within this sample are under 50,000 clones, with roughly 82% of them counted one time only. The top ten constitute under 9% of the sample. The trial excluded patients who had a history of autoimmune disease or who were on systemic immunosuppression. Peripheral blood for TCR sequencing was collected from all dose cohorts at baseline, on cycle 4 day 1, and on cycle 7 day 1. Samples were obtained from an open-label, multicenter, first-in-human phase I dose-escalation trial of ivuxolimab. Adults with locally advanced or metastatic melanoma, renal cell carcinoma, hepatocellular carcinoma or head and neck squamous cell carcinoma were enrolled in the trial. Before TCR sequencing, CD4+ T cells and CD8+ T cells were sorted from peripheral blood as separate populations.

This TCR came from an adult with an advanced solid tumor such as melanoma, head and neck, liver or kidney cancer. The sequenced sample was CD4+ or CD8+ T cells sorted from blood, obtained in a trial of the OX40 agonist ivuxolimab. Recombination linked TRBV7-2 to TRBJ2-1, and 13 junctional nucleotides match TRBD2. CDR3 loop: CASTQGLAGSSEQFF. Read as DNA, the sequence is TGTGCCAGCACCCAGGGACTAGCGGGAAGTAGTGAGCAGTTCTTC. Where the CDR3 stops, the reference TRBV7-2 and TRBJ2-1 genes take over; the full variable domain is GAGVSQSPSNKVTEKGKDVELRCDPISGHTALYWYRQSLGQGLEFLIYFQGNSAPDKSGLPSDRFSAERTGGSVSTLTIQRTQQEDSAVYLCASTQGLAGSSEQFFGPGTRLTVL.